This TCR beta chain comes out of a study of T cell responses to AZD1222 COVID-19 vaccine. In the case of this clone: The antigen is undetermined.

Germline V CDR1 and CDR2: LNHDA, SQIVND (reference sequence). The CDR3 is 15 amino acids. Between the trimmed V and J ends, which lost 7 bases and 9 bases, there was a span of 21 bases. Produced via immunoSEQ multiplex PCR; TCRdb's table is partial and in-frame only. The sample holds some 96,000 clones, 89% seen once. The study, taken as a whole, reports: Within unmutated variant regions lay the reported targets of nearly half of spike-specific TCRs. In a largely white British group with more females than males, clonal diversity was possibly underestimated. An increase in Spike-specific TCR breadth and depth was observed after two AZD1222 doses.

This chain joins TRBV19 and TRBJ1-4; tentatively, D is TRBD1 (6 bases). The material sequenced was peripheral blood, taken on day 0 of AZD1222 vaccination. This TCR was recovered from an adult in good health. This CDR3 reads CASTQEGGGVKKLFF. The CDR3 nucleotides are TGTGCCAGTACCCAAGAGGGGGGCGGCGTGAAAAAACTGTTTTTT.